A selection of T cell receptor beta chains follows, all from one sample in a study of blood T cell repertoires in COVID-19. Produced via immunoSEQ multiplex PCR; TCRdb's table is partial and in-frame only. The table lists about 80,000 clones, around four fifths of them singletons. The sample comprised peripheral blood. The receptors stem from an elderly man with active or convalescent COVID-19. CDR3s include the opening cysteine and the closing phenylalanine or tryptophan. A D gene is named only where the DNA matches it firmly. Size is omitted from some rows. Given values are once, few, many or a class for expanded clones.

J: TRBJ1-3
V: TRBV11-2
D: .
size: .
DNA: TGTGCCAGCAGCAACCGCAGGGGAGCAGGAAACACCATATATTTT
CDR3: CASSNRRGAGNTIYF

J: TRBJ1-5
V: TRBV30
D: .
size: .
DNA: TGTGCCTGGAGTGCTCTAGGAGCGAGCAATCAGCCCCAGCATTTT
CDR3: CAWSALGASNQPQHF

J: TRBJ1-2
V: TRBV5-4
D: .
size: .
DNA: TGTGCCAGCCGGTCTCTGGGGGACTCCACATTCTATGGCTACACCTTC
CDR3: CASRSLGDSTFYGYTF

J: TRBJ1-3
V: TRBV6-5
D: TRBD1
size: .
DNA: TGTGCCAGCATCGACAGGGGCATCTCTGGAAACACCATATATTTT
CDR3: CASIDRGISGNTIYF

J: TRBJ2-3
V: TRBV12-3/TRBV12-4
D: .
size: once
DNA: TGTGCCAGCTTACGACTGGATACGCAGTATTTT
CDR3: CASLRLDTQYF

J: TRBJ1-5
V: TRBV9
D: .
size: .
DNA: TGTGCCAGCAGCGTCTCTCAGCCCCAGCATTTT
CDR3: CASSVSQPQHF

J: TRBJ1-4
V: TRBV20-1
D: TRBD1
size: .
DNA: TGCAGTGCTAGTGATTTTACAGGGGCGAATGAAAAACTGTTTTTT
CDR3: CSASDFTGANEKLFF

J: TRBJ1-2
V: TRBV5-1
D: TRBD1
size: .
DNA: TGCGCCAGCAGTCCCGGGACAGAGGGAAGTGGCTACACCTTC
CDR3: CASSPGTEGSGYTF

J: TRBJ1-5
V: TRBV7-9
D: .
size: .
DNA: TGTGCCAGCGGCGCAGGGAATAGCAATCAGCCCCAGCATTTT
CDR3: CASGAGNSNQPQHF

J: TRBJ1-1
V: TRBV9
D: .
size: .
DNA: TGTGCCAGCAGCGTCGGACAGATGAACACTGAAGCTTTCTTT
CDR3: CASSVGQMNTEAFF

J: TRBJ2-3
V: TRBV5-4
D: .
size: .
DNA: TGTGCCAGCAGCGGTTTAAGCGCGGATACGCAGTATTTT
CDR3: CASSGLSADTQYF

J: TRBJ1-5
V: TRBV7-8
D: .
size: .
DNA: TGTGCCAGCAGCTTATGGTACGGGGGGAGAAACGGTCAGCCCCAGCATTTT
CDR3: CASSLWYGGRNGQPQHF

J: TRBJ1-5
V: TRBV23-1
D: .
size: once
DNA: TGCGCCAGCAGCTACTTAGGGCCCGGCGCGGACCCAGCGGGCCAGCCCCAGCATTTT
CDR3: CASSYLGPGADPAGQPQHF

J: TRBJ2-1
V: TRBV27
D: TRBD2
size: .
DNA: TGTGCCAGCAGTTTCCGTACTAGCGGGTACAATGAGCAGTTCTTC
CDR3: CASSFRTSGYNEQFF

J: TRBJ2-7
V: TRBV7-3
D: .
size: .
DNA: TGTGCCAGCAGCCCCAACGGGGTGGAACTTGACGAGCAGTACTTC
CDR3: CASSPNGVELDEQYF

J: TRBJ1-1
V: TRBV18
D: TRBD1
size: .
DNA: TGTGCCAGCTCACCCCGGACAGGGGAGAACACTGAAGCTTTCTTT
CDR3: CASSPRTGENTEAFF

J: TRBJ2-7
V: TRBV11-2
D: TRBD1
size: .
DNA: TGTGCCAGCAGCTTAGACTCCGAGGGGGCGACCCTCCTCTCCTACGAGCAGTACTTC
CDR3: CASSLDSEGATLLSYEQYF

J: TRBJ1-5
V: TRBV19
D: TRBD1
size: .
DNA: TGTGCCAGTAGTACCCAAAGGGGGACAGAGGAGTTGAAGCCCCAGCATTTT
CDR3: CASSTQRGTEELKPQHF

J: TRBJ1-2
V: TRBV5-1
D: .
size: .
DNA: TGCGCCAGCAGCTTGACGACGGGGGGTGTCTATGGCTACACCTTC
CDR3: CASSLTTGGVYGYTF

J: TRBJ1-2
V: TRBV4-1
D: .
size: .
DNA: TGCGCCAGCAGCCAGGATGACAGACAGGATCACTATGGCTACACCTTC
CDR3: CASSQDDRQDHYGYTF

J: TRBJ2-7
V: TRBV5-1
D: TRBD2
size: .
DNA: TGCGCCAGCAGCCCACTAGCGGGAGGTGTTAACGAGCAGTACTTC
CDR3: CASSPLAGGVNEQYF

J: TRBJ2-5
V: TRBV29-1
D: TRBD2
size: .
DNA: TGCAGCGGCCTGCAAGCGGGGGGCGGTGAGACCCAGTACTTC
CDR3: CSGLQAGGGETQYF

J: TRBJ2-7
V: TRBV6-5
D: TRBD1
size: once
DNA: TGTGCCAGCAGCTTGGGACAGGGTTTCTACGAGCAGTACTTC
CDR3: CASSLGQGFYEQYF

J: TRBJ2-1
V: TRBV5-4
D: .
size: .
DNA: TGTGCCAGCAGCTTGGGGGGGCGGGGGCCCCTTCAGGATGAGCAGTTCTTC
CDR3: CASSLGGRGPLQDEQFF

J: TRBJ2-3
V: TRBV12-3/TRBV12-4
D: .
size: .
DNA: TGTGCCAGCAGCCCCTCAGCGACAGATACGCAGTATTTT
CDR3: CASSPSATDTQYF

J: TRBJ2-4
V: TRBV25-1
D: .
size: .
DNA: TGTGCCAGCAGTGAATTGGGGGGAATCCGGTACTTC
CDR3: CASSELGGIRYF

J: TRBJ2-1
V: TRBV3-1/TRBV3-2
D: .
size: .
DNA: TGTGCCAGCAGCCAAAGGGGGAATGAGCAGTTCTTC
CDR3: CASSQRGNEQFF

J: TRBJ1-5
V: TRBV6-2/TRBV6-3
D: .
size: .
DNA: TGTGCCAGCAGCAGGGGTTTTCAGCCCCAGCATTTT
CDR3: CASSRGFQPQHF

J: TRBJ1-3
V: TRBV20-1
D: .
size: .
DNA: TGCAGTGCTCCGATCCGGAGGGGCCTTTTTTTT
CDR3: CSAPIRRGLFF

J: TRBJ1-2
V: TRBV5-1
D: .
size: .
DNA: TGCGCCAGCAGCTCGACAGGTGATGCGGGTGGCTACACCTTC
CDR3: CASSSTGDAGGYTF

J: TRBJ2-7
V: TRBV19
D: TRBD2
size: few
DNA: TGTGCCAGTAGTATATGGAGCGGGACCTACGAGCAGTACTTC
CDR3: CASSIWSGTYEQYF

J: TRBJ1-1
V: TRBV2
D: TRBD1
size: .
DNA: TGTGCCAGCGGAAGAGACAGGGGTCGGAACACTGAAGCTTTCTTT
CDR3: CASGRDRGRNTEAFF

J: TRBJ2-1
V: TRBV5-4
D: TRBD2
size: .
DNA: TGTGCCAGCAGCCTCCAGGAGGGAGGGTGGTTCTTC
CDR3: CASSLQEGGWFF

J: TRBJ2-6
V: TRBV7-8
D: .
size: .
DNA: TGTGCCAGCAGAGTGGCCGTGGGGGCCAACGTCCTGACTTTC
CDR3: CASRVAVGANVLTF

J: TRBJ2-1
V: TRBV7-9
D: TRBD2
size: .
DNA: TGTGCCAGCAGCTTACTTACTAGCGGGAGTGATGAGCAGTTCTTC
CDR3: CASSLLTSGSDEQFF

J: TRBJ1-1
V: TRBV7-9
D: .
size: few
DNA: TGTGCCAGCAGCTCTCAGAGGGACACTGAAGCTTTCTTT
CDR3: CASSSQRDTEAFF

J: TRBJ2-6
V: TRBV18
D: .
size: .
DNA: TGTGCCAGCTCACCACCCTCGCGGGCATGGGTATCTGGGGCCAACGTCCTGACTTTC
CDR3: CASSPPSRAWVSGANVLTF

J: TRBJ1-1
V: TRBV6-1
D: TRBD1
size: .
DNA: TGTGCCAGCAGTGAAGCGGTGGGGACAGGGACATTCATCCCTGAAGCTTTCTTT
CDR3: CASSEAVGTGTFIPEAFF

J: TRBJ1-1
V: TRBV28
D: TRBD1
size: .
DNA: TGTGCCAGCAGATCAGGGGGCGTACGTGAAGCTTTCTTT
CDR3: CASRSGGVREAFF

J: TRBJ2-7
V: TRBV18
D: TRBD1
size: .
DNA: TGTGCCAGCTCACGGCCGGCAGGGGGAACCTACGAGCAGTACTTC
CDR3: CASSRPAGGTYEQYF

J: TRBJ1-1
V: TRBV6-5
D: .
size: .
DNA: TGTGCCAGCACAGAGTCACAGGGCGGTGAAGCTTTCTTT
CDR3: CASTESQGGEAFF

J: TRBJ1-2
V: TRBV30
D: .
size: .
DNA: TGTGCCTGGTCCGCGGGGATGGGTGGCTACACCTTC
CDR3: CAWSAGMGGYTF

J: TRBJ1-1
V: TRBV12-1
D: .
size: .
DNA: TGTGCCAGCCCCCCGTGTCCCCGGGACACTGAAGCTTTCTTT
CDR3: CASPPCPRDTEAFF

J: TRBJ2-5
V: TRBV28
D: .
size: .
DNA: TGTGCCAGCAGCGGCGGGGCAGCTCGCCAAGAGACCCAGTACTTC
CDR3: CASSGGAARQETQYF

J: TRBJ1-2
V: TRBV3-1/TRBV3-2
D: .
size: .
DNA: TGTGCCAGCAGCCAAGGTAGTGGGACATACGGCTACACCTTC
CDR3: CASSQGSGTYGYTF

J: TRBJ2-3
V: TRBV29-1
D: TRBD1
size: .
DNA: TGCAGCGTTGCCGGGACAGGCTACGGCACAGATACGCAGTATTTT
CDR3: CSVAGTGYGTDTQYF

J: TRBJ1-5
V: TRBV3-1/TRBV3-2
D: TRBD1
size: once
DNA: TGTGCCAGCAGCCCAGGGACAGGGGATCAGCCCCAGCATTTT
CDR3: CASSPGTGDQPQHF

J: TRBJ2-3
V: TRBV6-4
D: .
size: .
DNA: TGTGCCAGCAGTGACGTGGCGGGGAAAGCAGATACGCAGTATTTT
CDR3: CASSDVAGKADTQYF

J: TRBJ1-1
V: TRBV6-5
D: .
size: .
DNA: TGTGCCAGCAGTCAAACAGGGCGCACTGAAGCTTTCTTT
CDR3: CASSQTGRTEAFF

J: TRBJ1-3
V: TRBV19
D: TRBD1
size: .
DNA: TGTGCCAGTAGTCTACGATACAGGGGGAACTCTGGAAACACCATATATTTT
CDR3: CASSLRYRGNSGNTIYF

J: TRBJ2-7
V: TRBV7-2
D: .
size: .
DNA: TGTGCCAGCAGCTTAGCCCCCGGACATAACGAGCAGTACTTC
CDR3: CASSLAPGHNEQYF

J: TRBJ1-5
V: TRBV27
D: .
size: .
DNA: TGTGCCAGCAGTCCCCTAGATCAGCCCCAGCATTTT
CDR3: CASSPLDQPQHF

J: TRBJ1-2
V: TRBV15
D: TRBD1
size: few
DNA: TGTGCCACCAGCAGAGATCTCGGGACAGGGGAAGTGGATGGCTACACCTTC
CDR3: CATSRDLGTGEVDGYTF

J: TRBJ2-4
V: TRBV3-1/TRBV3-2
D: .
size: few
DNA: TGTGCCAGCAGCCAAAGGGGGGGCAAAAACATTCAGTACTTC
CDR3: CASSQRGGKNIQYF

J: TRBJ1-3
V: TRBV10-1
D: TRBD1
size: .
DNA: TGCGCCAGCAGTCGGGACAGACCGTTCTCTGGAAACACCATATATTTT
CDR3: CASSRDRPFSGNTIYF

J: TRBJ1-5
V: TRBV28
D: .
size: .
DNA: TGTGCCAGCAGAGAACGGGGTCAGCCCCAGCATTTT
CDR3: CASRERGQPQHF

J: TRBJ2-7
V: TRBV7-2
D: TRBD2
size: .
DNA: TGTGCCAGCAGCGCGACTAGCGGGGCCTACGAGCAGTACTTC
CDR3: CASSATSGAYEQYF

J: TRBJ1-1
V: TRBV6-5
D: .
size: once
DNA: TGTGCCAGCAGACGACAGAGGCCGAACACTGAAGCTTTCTTT
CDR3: CASRRQRPNTEAFF

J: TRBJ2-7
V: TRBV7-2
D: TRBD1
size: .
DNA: TGTGCCAGCAGCTTGGACAGGTACAGCGAGCAGTACTTC
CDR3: CASSLDRYSEQYF

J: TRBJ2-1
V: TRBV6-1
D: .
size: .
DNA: TGTGCCAGCAGTGAAGGTAGGGGCCCTTGGTACAATGAGCAGTTCTTC
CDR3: CASSEGRGPWYNEQFF